Listed here is a single T cell receptor (beta chain). Its antigen specificity is not known. No base qualities exist here, and no much larger clone lies one base off it. The entire amount of isolated RNA was reverse transcribed using the High Capacity cDNA Reverse Transcription Kit, so the sequenced TCRB transcripts were expressed ones. Deep immunoSEQ sequencing was applied to naive, central memory and regulatory T cell samples, giving an average of about 3.4 million total reads per sample. After sorted cells were lysed in RLT buffer, RNA was extracted with DNase-treated RNeasy Micro or Mini kits, with the choice depending on cell number. Each cell subset was processed on its own to prevent cross-contamination, while patient and healthy donor samples were processed together. The immunoSEQ multiplex PCR was used to amplify TCRB sequences from cDNA, generating 87-bp fragments that spanned the CDR3 region. Sequencing of the amplicons was done on the Illumina HiSeq platform. Concerning the study's data processing: PCR bias was corrected computationally using synthetic template baselines, and reads within Hamming distance 2 were collapsed, with unmergeable singletons discarded. Reads were aligned against IMGT so that V, D and J genes, CDR3 length and insertions or deletions at six rearrangement sites could be assigned. Within each subset, clonotype counts were normalized to the number of sorted cells before true diversity and Gini coefficients were calculated with the tcR R package. Repertoire sharing was quantified using the overlap coefficient calculated on TCRB nucleotide sequences. Out-of-frame TCRB sequences from naive cells were analyzed to stand in for the pre-selection repertoire. Entries here come from immuneACCESS through TCRdb and include only in-frame sequences with V and J called. Some clones fail to appear in such tables; in the studies checked, an unresolved V gene covers under half of the shortfall, and the cause of the remainder is unknown. Clone size and V and J calls were adopted from that table, with D and trimming inferred from the DNA. Recorded for this sample are hundreds of thousands of clones; around 15% of them occurred a single time. The top ten hold approximately 0.043% of the sample.

This sample was included in a study of beta chain features in type 1 diabetes (dated by TCRdb to 2017 to 2018). Background for the entire study: Mean age, gender distribution, total cell number and subset yield were not different between patients and healthy donors. A total of 85 million to 140 million sorted cells were examined across all samples, and the number of cells per subset was strongly correlated with RNA yield. The study compared the TCRB repertoires of sorted circulating CD4+ T cell subsets in recently diagnosed type 1 diabetes patients with those in matched healthy donors. Regulatory and stem cell-like memory subsets were isolated from only 8 patients and 8 healthy donors, whereas naive and central memory subsets came from all 30 or so donors.

Taken from cysteine to phenylalanine, the CDR3 has 14 residues. Solely the CDR3 DNA is kept, with 42 bases framed from the first base. CDR1 is given as SGHRS and CDR2 as YFSETQ, both from the germline V gene. V lost 2 bases and J lost 7 bases, and the count of bases not matched to a germline gene is 5. A single peripheral blood draw of about 116 mL on average was collected from each donor into heparinised tubes. A BD FACSAria II and a panel including CD45RO, CCR7, CD25, CD127, CD95 and CD27 were used to sort naive, central memory, regulatory and stem cell-like memory CD4+ T cells. All sorted populations exceeded 95% purity. PBMCs were isolated immediately by Lymphoprep density gradient centrifugation and stained directly without culture. So that batch effects would be minimized, each experiment stained and sorted samples in pairs, pairing one healthy donor with one patient. The research as a whole found: Naive, central memory and regulatory TCRB repertoires appeared to be more alike among patients than among healthy donors. Shorter templates might be favored by PCR, yet because patient and control samples were amplified and corrected together, any such skew would affect both groups equally. HLA sub-analyses involved small numbers of individuals, so any influence of HLA type on TCRB rearrangement remained unresolved. In all four CD4+ subsets, TCRB CDR3 length was moderately but significantly shorter in type 1 diabetes patients. At VDJ recombination sites, patients with type 1 diabetes made fewer insertions and deleted more nucleotides, a pattern implying thymic rearrangement abnormalities. Because cDNA was sequenced instead of genomic DNA, activated cells with high expression could be over-represented, although the groups did not differ in activation or CD3 levels.

The sequencing sample was made of naive CD4+ T cells from blood. The cell subset or site label of this sample denotes: true naive CD4+ T cells. The TCR comes from a young man with type 1 diabetes. Recombination linked TRBV5-1 to TRBJ2-1, with 8 bases in between that match TRBD1. CDR3 region: CASSFGTGGNEQFF. DNA sequence: TGCGCCAGCAGCTTTGGGACAGGCGGTAATGAGCAGTTCTTC.